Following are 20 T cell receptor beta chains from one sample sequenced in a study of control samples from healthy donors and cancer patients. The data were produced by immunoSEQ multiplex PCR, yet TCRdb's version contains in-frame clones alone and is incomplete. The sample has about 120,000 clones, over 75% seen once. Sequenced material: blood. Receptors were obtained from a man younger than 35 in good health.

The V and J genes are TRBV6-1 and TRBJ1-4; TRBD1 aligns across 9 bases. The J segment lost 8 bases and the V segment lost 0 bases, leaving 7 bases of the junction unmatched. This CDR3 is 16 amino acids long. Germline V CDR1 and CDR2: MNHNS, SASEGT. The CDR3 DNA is TGTGCCAGCAGTGAAGCCCCTGGGACAGGGAGAGAAAAACTGTTTTTT. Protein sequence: CASSEAPGTGREKLFF.

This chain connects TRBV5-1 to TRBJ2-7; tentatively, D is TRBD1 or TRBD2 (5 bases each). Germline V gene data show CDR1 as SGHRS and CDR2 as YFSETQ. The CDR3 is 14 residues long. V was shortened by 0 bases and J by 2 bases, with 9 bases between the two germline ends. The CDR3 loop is CASSLEGRTYEQYF. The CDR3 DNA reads TGCGCCAGCAGCTTGGAGGGACGGACCTACGAGCAGTACTTC.

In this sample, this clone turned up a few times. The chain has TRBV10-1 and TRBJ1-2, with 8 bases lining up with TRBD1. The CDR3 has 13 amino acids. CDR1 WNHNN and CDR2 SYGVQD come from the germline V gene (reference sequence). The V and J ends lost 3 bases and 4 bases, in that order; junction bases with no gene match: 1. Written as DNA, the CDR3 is TGCGCCAGCAGTGACAGGGGGCGCTATGGCTACACCTTC. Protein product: CASSDRGRYGYTF.

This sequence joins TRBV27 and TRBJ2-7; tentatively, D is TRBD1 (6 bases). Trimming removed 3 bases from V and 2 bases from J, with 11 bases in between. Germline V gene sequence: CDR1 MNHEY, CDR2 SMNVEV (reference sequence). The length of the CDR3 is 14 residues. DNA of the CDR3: TGTGCCAGCAGTTTTGCCAGGGACACCTACGAGCAGTACTTC. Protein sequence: CASSFARDTYEQYF.

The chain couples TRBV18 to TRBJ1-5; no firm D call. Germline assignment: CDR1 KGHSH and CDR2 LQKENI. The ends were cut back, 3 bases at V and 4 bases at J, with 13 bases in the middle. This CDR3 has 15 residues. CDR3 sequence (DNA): TGTGCCAGCTCACCGGATCGAGAAATTAATCAGCCCCAGCATTTT. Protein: CASSPDREINQPQHF.

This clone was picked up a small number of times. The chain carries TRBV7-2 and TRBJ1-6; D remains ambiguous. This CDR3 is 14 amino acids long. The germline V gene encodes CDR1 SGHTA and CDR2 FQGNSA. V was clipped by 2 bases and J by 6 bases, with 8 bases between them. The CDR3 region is CASSLKGGNSPLHF. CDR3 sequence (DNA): TGTGCCAGCAGCTTAAAGGGAGGTAATTCACCCCTCCACTTT.

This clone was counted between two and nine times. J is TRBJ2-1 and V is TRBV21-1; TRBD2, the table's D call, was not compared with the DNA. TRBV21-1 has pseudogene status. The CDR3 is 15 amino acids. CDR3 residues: CASSKVLSGNNEQFF. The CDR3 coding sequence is TGTGCCAGCAGCAAAGTGCTTAGCGGCAACAATGAGCAGTTCTTC.

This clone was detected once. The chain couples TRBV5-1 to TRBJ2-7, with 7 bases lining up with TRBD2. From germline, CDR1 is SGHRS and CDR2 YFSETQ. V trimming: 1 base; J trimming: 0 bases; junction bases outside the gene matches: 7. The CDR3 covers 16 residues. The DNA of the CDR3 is TGCGCCAGCAGCTTGTTACAAGCGGGAAGCTCCTACGAGCAGTACTTC. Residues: CASSLLQAGSSYEQYF.

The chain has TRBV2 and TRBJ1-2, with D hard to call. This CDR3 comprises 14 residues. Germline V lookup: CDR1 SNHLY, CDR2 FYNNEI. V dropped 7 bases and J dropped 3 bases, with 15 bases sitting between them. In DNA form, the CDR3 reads TGTGCCAGCATTAGAGGCAAAGAGTACTATGGCTACACCTTC. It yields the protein CASIRGKEYYGYTF.

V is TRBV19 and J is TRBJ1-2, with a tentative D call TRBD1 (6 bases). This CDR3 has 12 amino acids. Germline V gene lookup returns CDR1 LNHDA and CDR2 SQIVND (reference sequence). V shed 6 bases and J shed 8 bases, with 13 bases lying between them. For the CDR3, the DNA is TGTGCCAGTAGCCCAGGGGTCGTAGGCTACACCTTC. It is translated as CASSPGVVGYTF.

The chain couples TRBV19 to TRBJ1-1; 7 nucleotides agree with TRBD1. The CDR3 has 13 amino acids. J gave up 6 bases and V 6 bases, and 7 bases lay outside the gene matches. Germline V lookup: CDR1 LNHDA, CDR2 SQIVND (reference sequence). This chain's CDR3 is CASSSDRAPEAFF. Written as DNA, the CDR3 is TGTGCCAGTAGCTCCGACAGGGCCCCTGAAGCTTTCTTT. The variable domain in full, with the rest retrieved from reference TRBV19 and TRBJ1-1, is DGGITQSPKYLFRKEGQNVTLSCEQNLNHDAMYWYRQDPGQGLRLIYYSQIVNDFQKGDIAEGYSVSREKKESFPLTVTSAQKNPTAFYLCASSSDRAPEAFFGQGTRLTVV.

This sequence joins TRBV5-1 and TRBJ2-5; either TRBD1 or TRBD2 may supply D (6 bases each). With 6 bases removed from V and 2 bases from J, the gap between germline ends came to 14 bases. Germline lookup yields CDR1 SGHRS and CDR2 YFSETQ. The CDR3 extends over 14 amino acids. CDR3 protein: CASTKGGSQETQYF. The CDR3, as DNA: TGCGCCAGCACGAAGGGGGGATCTCAAGAGACCCAGTACTTC.

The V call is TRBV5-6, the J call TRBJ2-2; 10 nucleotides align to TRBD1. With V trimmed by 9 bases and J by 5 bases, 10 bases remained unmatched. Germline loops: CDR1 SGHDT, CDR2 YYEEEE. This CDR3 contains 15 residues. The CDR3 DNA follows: TGTGCCACCACCCCCGGGACAGGGGAAACCGGGGAGCTGTTTTTT. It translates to CATTPGTGETGELFF.

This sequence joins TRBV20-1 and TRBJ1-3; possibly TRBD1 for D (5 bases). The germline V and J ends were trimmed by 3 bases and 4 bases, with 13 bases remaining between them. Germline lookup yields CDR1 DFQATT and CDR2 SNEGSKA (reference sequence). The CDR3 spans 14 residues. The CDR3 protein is CSASSPGLGNTIYF. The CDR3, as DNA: TGCAGTGCTAGTAGTCCGGGGCTGGGAAACACCATATATTTT.

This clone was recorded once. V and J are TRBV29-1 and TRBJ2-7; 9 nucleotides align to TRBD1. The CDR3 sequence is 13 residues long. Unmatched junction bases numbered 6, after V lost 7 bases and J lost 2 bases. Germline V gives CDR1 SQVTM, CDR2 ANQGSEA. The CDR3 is CSGGQGAAYEQYF. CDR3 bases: TGCAGCGGGGGACAGGGCGCAGCCTACGAGCAGTACTTC.

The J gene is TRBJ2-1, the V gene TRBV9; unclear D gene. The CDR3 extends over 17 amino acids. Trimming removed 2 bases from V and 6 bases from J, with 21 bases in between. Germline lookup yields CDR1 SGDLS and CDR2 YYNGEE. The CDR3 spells CASSVSPLELLGNEQFF. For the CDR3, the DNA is TGTGCCAGCAGCGTCTCCCCCCTAGAGTTGTTAGGCAATGAGCAGTTCTTC.

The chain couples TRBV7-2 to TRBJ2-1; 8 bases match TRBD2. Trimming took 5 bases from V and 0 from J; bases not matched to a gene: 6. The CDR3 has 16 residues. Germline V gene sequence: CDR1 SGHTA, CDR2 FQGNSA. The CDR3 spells CASSPRTSSSYNEQFF. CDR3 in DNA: TGTGCCAGCAGCCCTCGGACTAGCTCCTCCTACAATGAGCAGTTCTTC.

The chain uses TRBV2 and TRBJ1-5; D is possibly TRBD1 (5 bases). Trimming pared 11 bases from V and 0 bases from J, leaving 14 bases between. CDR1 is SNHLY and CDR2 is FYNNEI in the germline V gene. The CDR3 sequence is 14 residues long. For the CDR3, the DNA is TGTGCCTCCGGGGCCAGGAATAGCAATCAGCCCCAGCATTTT. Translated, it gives CASGARNSNQPQHF. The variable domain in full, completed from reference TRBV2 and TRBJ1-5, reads EPEVTQTPSHQVTQMGQEVILRCVPISNHLYFYWYRQILGQKVEFLVSFYNNEISEKSEIFDDQFSVERPDGSNFTLKIRSTKLEDSAMYFCASGARNSNQPQHFGDGTRLSIL.

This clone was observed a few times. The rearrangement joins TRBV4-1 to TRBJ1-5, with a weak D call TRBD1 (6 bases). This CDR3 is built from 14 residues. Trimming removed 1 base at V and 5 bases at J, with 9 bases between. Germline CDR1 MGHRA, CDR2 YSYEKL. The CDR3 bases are TGCGCCAGCAGCCAAGTGGACAGCCATCAGCCCCAGCATTTT. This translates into CASSQVDSHQPQHF.

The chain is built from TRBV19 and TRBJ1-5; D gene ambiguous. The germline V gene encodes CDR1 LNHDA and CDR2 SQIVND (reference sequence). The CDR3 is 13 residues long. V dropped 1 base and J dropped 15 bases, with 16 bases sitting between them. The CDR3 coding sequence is TGTGCCAGTAGTATAGGGCCACAGACGTTCGGGCATTTT. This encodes CASSIGPQTFGHF.